The 5 T cell receptor beta chains given below trace back to one sample, sequenced in a study of blood T cell repertoires in COVID-19 (dated by TCRdb to about 2020). The library was obtained by the immunoSEQ multiplex PCR assay. The source is immuneACCESS, and TCRdb retained only in-frame sequences with V and J called. Part of the clones is not carried over; for the studies checked, unresolved V genes explain less than half of this, and the remainder is unexplained. The table for this sample lists approximately 97,000 clones; less than 95% of them were counted only once. The ten largest clones represent 1.7% of the sample. Sequencing was performed on peripheral blood. Receptors were obtained from a man aged 55 to 70 with acute or convalescent COVID-19.

This chain links TRBV5-5 with TRBJ1-1; no reliable D call. Germline values: CDR1 SGHKS, CDR2 YYEKEE (reference sequence). The ends were cut back, 1 base at V and 4 bases at J, with 11 bases in the middle. The CDR3 runs to 14 residues. The CDR3 loop reads CASSLYVGSTEAFF. CDR3 in DNA: TGTGCCAGCAGCTTGTACGTGGGGAGCACTGAAGCTTTCTTT.

The chain is built from TRBV27 and TRBJ1-1; tentatively, D is TRBD1 (5 bases). Germline V gene sequence: CDR1 MNHEY, CDR2 SMNVEV (reference sequence). This CDR3 has 14 residues. Trimming pared 2 bases from V and 4 bases from J, leaving 11 bases between. The CDR3 is CASSLHRRGTEAFF. In DNA form, the CDR3 reads TGTGCCAGCAGTTTACACAGGAGGGGCACTGAAGCTTTCTTT.

The chain carries TRBV12-5 and TRBJ1-6; 12 nucleotides align to TRBD1. The CDR3 is 18 residues long. Per the germline V gene, CDR1 is LGHNT and CDR2 is FRNRAP. V shed 7 bases and J 2 bases; nucleotides not matched to a gene: 9. The CDR3: CASVKGTGGTTYNSPLHF. CDR3 nucleotide sequence: TGTGCTAGTGTAAAGGGGACAGGGGGCACGACCTATAATTCACCCCTCCACTTT.

J is TRBJ1-6 and V is TRBV19; possibly TRBD1 for D (6 bases). CDR1 LNHDA and CDR2 SQIVND come from the germline V gene (reference sequence). V lost 5 bases to trimming and J lost 3 bases, with 11 bases between them. The length of the CDR3 is 15 residues. The CDR3 DNA sequence: TGTGCCAGTAGTGCCGGACAGTACTATAATTCACCCCTCCACTTT. It specifies CASSAGQYYNSPLHF.

This rearrangement joins TRBV7-2 to TRBJ2-2; 9 bases align to TRBD1. V dropped 5 bases and J dropped 4; count of bases not matched to a gene: 5. The germline CDR1 and CDR2 sequences are SGHTA and FQGNSA. The CDR3 totals 15 residues. The CDR3 loop is CASSLNRGRTGELFF. The CDR3 coding sequence is TGTGCCAGCAGCCTCAACAGGGGGCGCACCGGGGAGCTGTTTTTT.